This T cell receptor beta chain comes out of a study of cytomegalovirus exposure and HLA in healthy donors. Study observations and caveats: A few of the chains that were CMV-associated were confirmed in vitro to be specific for CMV antigens.

The study ran its PCR with 60 Vbeta and 13 Jbeta primers. The table came from immunoSEQ multiplex PCR; TCRdb's copy has only in-frame clones and leaves some out. The table has 250,000 to 350,000 clones, around two thirds seen once. On this clone: Its antigen is not known. Different DNA sequences within this sample yield the same CDR3.

The sequence was collected from a female donor in good health and CMV-seronegative. The sample comprised PBMCs.

CDR3 sequence: CASSEALRGGYTF. The CDR3, as DNA: TGTGCCAGCAGTGAAGCGCTTCGAGGTGGCTACACCTTC. The V gene is TRBV6-1, the J gene TRBJ1-2; D ambiguous. Looked up from germline, CDR1 is MNHNS and CDR2 is SASEGT. Trimming shortened V by 0 bases and J by 7 bases, and 9 bases separated the two germline ends. This CDR3 contains 13 residues.